Below, 22 T cell receptor beta chains from the same sample are listed, as sequenced in a study of memory CD4+ T cells and cytomegalovirus serostatus. The sort gate was single viable CD3+CD4+CD8-CD45RO+ cells for memory CD4+ T cells. TCRdb's table, derived via immunoSEQ multiplex PCR, lists solely in-frame clones and lacks some. The table shows 25,000 to 35,000 clones, with 75% to 85% occurring only once. Sequencing used memory CD4+ T cells from blood. These receptors were collected from an adult in good health and CMV-seronegative.

The gene calls are TRBV5-1 and TRBJ2-3, with D perhaps matching TRBD2 (5 bases). The CDR3 consists of 13 residues. Per germline, CDR1 SGHRS and CDR2 YFSETQ. Trimming removed 2 bases at V and 4 bases at J, with 8 bases between. CDR3 region: CASSLGSADTQYF. The CDR3 bases are TGCGCCAGCAGCTTAGGTAGCGCAGATACGCAGTATTTT.

This rearrangement joins TRBV5-1 to TRBJ2-5; the D is unclear. The CDR3 contains 11 residues. V was shortened by 0 bases and J by 3 bases, with 0 bases between the two germline ends. Per germline, CDR1 SGHRS and CDR2 YFSETQ. The CDR3 DNA sequence: TGCGCCAGCAGCTTGGAAGAGACCCAGTACTTC. Translating it yields CASSLEETQYF.

A few counts support this clone. The same CDR3 arises from other DNA sequences in this sample as well. This chain uses TRBV6-4 with TRBJ2-2, with D perhaps matching TRBD1 (5 bases). Per the germline V gene, CDR1 is MRHNA and CDR2 is SNTAGT. The germline V and J ends were trimmed by 3 bases and 8 bases, with 7 bases remaining between them. The CDR3 is made up of 12 amino acids. The CDR3 region is CASSDYRGELFF. DNA of the CDR3: TGTGCCAGCAGTGATTACAGGGGGGAGCTGTTTTTT.

This clone came up a few times. V and J are TRBV28 and TRBJ1-1; D may be TRBD1 (5 bases). CDR3 length: 16 amino acids. Germline CDR1 reads MDHEN; CDR2 reads SYDVKM. Trimming removed 3 bases from V and 0 bases from J, with 14 bases in between. The CDR3, as DNA: TGTGCCAGCAGTTTTAGTAAGGGGATGGTGAACACTGAAGCTTTCTTT. This sequence encodes CASSFSKGMVNTEAFF.

The rearrangement joins TRBV18 to TRBJ1-6; D might be TRBD1 (5 bases). From germline, CDR1 is KGHSH and CDR2 LQKENI. Between the trimmed V and J ends, which lost 3 bases and 5 bases, there was a span of 14 bases. This CDR3 spans 16 amino acids. The CDR3 spells CASSPRVGDNNSPLHF. The CDR3 DNA is TGTGCCAGCTCACCTAGGGTAGGGGATAATAATTCACCCCTCCACTTT.

This clone was detected only a few times. Other DNA sequences from this sample encode an identical CDR3 as well. The J gene is TRBJ1-2, the V gene TRBV6-1, with TRBD1 matching 7 bases. Losses at the gene ends were 2 bases for V and 4 bases for J; bases not matched to a gene: 1. Germline V CDR1 and CDR2: MNHNS, SASEGT. The CDR3 has 13 residues. Here the CDR3 DNA reads TGTGCCAGCAGTGAAACAGGGGTCTATGGCTACACCTTC. Translation: CASSETGVYGYTF.

The rearrangement links TRBV5-5 to TRBJ1-5; TRBD1 matches at 8 bases. The germline V gene encodes CDR1 SGHKS and CDR2 YYEKEE (reference sequence). The CDR3 covers 16 residues. The trim removed 1 base at V and 4 bases at J, leaving 7 bases unmatched. CDR3 in DNA: TGTGCCAGCAGCTTGTCAGCGACAGGGGTTAATCAGCCCCAGCATTTT. It translates to CASSLSATGVNQPQHF. The whole variable domain, remainder taken from reference TRBV5-5 and TRBJ1-5, is DAGVTQSPTHLIKTRGQQVTLRCSPISGHKSVSWYQQVLGQGPQFIFQYYEKEERGRGNFPDRFSARQFPNYSSELNVNALLLGDSALYLCASSLSATGVNQPQHFGDGTRLSIL.

The chain joins TRBV6-1 to TRBJ1-1, with 8 nucleotides matching TRBD1. CDR1 is MNHNS, CDR2 SASEGT, per germline. The CDR3 totals 14 residues. V shed 3 bases, J shed 3 bases, and the junction held 3 bases outside the gene matches. The CDR3 spells CASSDQGAHTEAFF. The CDR3 nucleotides are TGTGCCAGCAGTGACCAGGGGGCGCACACTGAAGCTTTCTTT.

The chain has TRBV19 and TRBJ2-2; 8 bases map to TRBD1. From germline, CDR1 is LNHDA and CDR2 SQIVND (reference sequence). The J segment lost 4 bases and the V segment lost 5 bases, leaving 9 bases of the junction unmatched. The length of the CDR3 is 16 residues. The CDR3: CASSAGRDRSTGELFF. CDR3 DNA: TGTGCCAGTAGTGCAGGTCGGGACAGGAGCACCGGGGAGCTGTTTTTT.

The chain couples TRBV5-1 to TRBJ2-7, with TRBD1 identical over 11 bases. The CDR3 runs 16 residues. CDR1 is SGHRS, CDR2 YFSETQ, per germline. Trimming cost V 0 bases and J 3 bases; bases outside gene matches: 5. The CDR3: CASSLGGTGGIYEQYF. CDR3 nucleotides: TGCGCCAGCAGCTTGGGGGGGACAGGGGGGATCTACGAGCAGTACTTC.

The chain links TRBV7-2 to TRBJ1-1; 7 positions agree with TRBD1. Trimming at V came to 3 bases and at J to 1 base, leaving 5 bases not matched to a gene. The germline V gene encodes CDR1 SGHTA and CDR2 FQGNSA. The CDR3 covers 15 residues. The CDR3 sequence: CASSFGQEQNTEAFF. The CDR3 nucleotides are TGTGCCAGCAGCTTCGGACAGGAACAGAACACTGAAGCTTTCTTT.

The chain is built from TRBV29-1 and TRBJ1-1; TRBD1 matches at 8 bases. With V trimmed by 6 bases and J by 5 bases, 8 bases remained unmatched. The CDR3 covers 13 residues. The germline CDR1 and CDR2 sequences are SQVTM and ANQGSEA. Here the CDR3 DNA reads TGCAGCGTGGCCGGACAGGGTCATACTGAAGCTTTCTTT. Its translation is CSVAGQGHTEAFF.

The V call is TRBV30, the J call TRBJ2-3; 8 nucleotides align to TRBD2. This CDR3 has 14 residues. Per germline, CDR1 GTSNPN and CDR2 SVGIG (reference sequence). V lost 4 bases and J lost 2; bases outside the gene matches: 5. The CDR3 DNA sequence: TGTGCCTGGATGTGGCGGGGGGACACAGATACGCAGTATTTT. Translating gives CAWMWRGDTDTQYF.

The rearrangement uses TRBV5-1 and TRBJ2-7; 8 bases map to TRBD1. This CDR3 region has 17 residues. Germline-derived CDR1 and CDR2 are SGHRS and YFSETQ. Trimming cost V 0 bases and J 0 bases; bases outside gene matches: 8. CDR3: CASSLAWSDRGSYEQYF. The CDR3 nucleotides read TGCGCCAGCAGCTTGGCCTGGAGCGACAGGGGCTCCTACGAGCAGTACTTC.

The genes are TRBV5-6 and TRBJ1-1; unclear D gene. Germline loops: CDR1 SGHDT, CDR2 YYEEEE. The CDR3 covers 16 residues. The V end lost 2 bases, the J end lost 0 bases, and 14 bases lay between the germline ends. This CDR3 reads CASSLWIHQMNTEAFF. CDR3 sequence (DNA): TGTGCCAGCAGCTTATGGATACATCAAATGAACACTGAAGCTTTCTTT.

The rearrangement uses TRBV7-3 and TRBJ1-6; D remains unclear. The CDR3 is 13 amino acids. Germline CDR1 SGHTA, CDR2 FQGTGA. Trimming stripped 0 bases from V and 8 bases from J, with 5 bases between. CDR3 region: CASSLTADSPLHF. The CDR3 coding sequence is TGTGCCAGCAGCTTAACGGCTGATTCACCCCTCCACTTT.

This clone has a handful of counts. This chain uses TRBV11-2 with TRBJ1-2; a possible D gene is TRBD1 (6 bases). The CDR3 runs to 12 residues. The V and J ends lost 6 bases and 6 bases respectively, with 11 bases between them. In germline, CDR1 is SGHAT, CDR2 FQNNGV. The CDR3: CASRGGGNGYTF. The CDR3 region has the DNA TGTGCCAGCAGGGGAGGGGGGAATGGCTACACCTTC.

This clone was picked up one time. This chain joins TRBV29-1 and TRBJ1-4, with 8 positions matching TRBD1. Trimming took 7 bases from V and 0 from J; bases not matched to a gene: 7. CDR3 length: 15 residues. Germline V CDR1 and CDR2: SQVTM, ANQGSEA. CDR3 in amino acids: CSARTTGATNEKLFF. Here the CDR3 DNA reads TGCAGCGCCAGAACGACAGGGGCAACTAATGAAAAACTGTTTTTT.

This chain links TRBV29-1 with TRBJ2-7; a possible D gene is TRBD2 (6 bases). This CDR3 has 13 residues. In germline, CDR1 is SQVTM, CDR2 ANQGSEA. Trimming removed 3 bases at V and 7 bases at J, with 16 bases between. CDR3 DNA: TGCAGCGTTGAGCGTTACCCTGCGGGGGAGCAGTACTTC. This codes for CSVERYPAGEQYF.

This chain connects TRBV14 to TRBJ2-7, with D perhaps matching TRBD1 or TRBD2 (6 bases each). The CDR3 has 13 residues. Trimming took off 1 base at V and 12 bases at J, with 16 bases between the two ends. CDR1 and CDR2 (germline): SGHDN, FVKESK. The CDR3 DNA follows: TGTGCCAGCAGCCAAGGCCGACTAGGGGGGCTGTACTTC. Its protein product is CASSQGRLGGLYF.

The V gene is TRBV28, the J gene TRBJ2-1, with D perhaps assigned TRBD1 or TRBD2 (6 bases each). This CDR3 spans 15 amino acids. Germline loops: CDR1 MDHEN, CDR2 SYDVKM. V was clipped by 2 bases and J by 4 bases, with 12 bases between them. CDR3 region: CASSLLGGGYNEQFF. The DNA for the CDR3 is TGTGCCAGCAGTTTACTCGGAGGGGGGTACAATGAGCAGTTCTTC.

This sequence joins TRBV19 and TRBJ1-1; 10 bases fit TRBD1. With 6 bases clipped from V and 6 bases from J, the junction kept 7 bases outside the gene matches. Germline lookup yields CDR1 LNHDA and CDR2 SQIVND (reference sequence). The CDR3 loop spans 14 amino acids. CDR3 sequence: CASSQTGGSAEAFF. The DNA for the CDR3 is TGTGCCAGTAGCCAGACAGGGGGCAGCGCTGAAGCTTTCTTT.